This paragraph reports one TCR beta chain. Sequencing was performed with immunoSEQ multiplex PCR; in TCRdb, only in-frame clones are kept and a portion is missing. The sample includes under 300,000 clones, over 65% of them seen just once. This sample was included in a study of blood T cell repertoires in COVID-19. Study summary: Whether acute or convalescent, the COVID-19 samples came from the United States, Italy and Spain.

CDR3 length: 20 residues. The V and J ends lost 2 bases and 0 bases respectively, with 24 bases between them. Germline loops: CDR1 KGHSH, CDR2 LQKENI. The origin of this receptor is an elderly woman with acute or convalescent COVID-19. The J gene is TRBJ2-3, the V gene TRBV18; maybe TRBD2 (6 bases). The sample consisted of peripheral blood. This CDR3 is CASSPSHWDSMGPSTDTQYF. In DNA, the CDR3 is TGTGCCAGCTCACCATCTCACTGGGACTCCATGGGGCCTAGCACAGATACGCAGTATTTT.